These 8 T cell receptor beta chains share one sample of origin, sequenced in a study of T cell changes during pregnancy in multiple sclerosis. Sequencing was performed with immunoSEQ multiplex PCR; in TCRdb, only in-frame clones are kept and a portion is missing. The sample consists of about 40,000 clones, around 91% of them appearing once. The sample consisted of CD4+ T cells from peripheral blood mononuclear cells, taken before pregnancy. These receptor sequences come from a female donor with multiple sclerosis, enrolled in a pregnancy study.

The chain combines TRBV15 with TRBJ1-2; maybe TRBD1 (6 bases). Trimming removed 5 bases from V and 6 bases from J, with 13 bases in between. Germline V gene sequence: CDR1 LNHNV, CDR2 YYDKDF (reference sequence). CDR3 length: 13 amino acids. CDR3 protein: CATSRGQPDGYTF. CDR3 nucleotide sequence: TGTGCCACCAGCCGAGGACAGCCCGATGGCTACACCTTC.

The genes are TRBV19 and TRBJ2-2, with 8 positions matching TRBD1. The CDR3 loop spans 15 amino acids. Germline CDR1 is LNHDA and CDR2 is SQIVND (reference sequence). V shed 6 bases and J 5 bases; nucleotides not matched to a gene: 8. This chain's CDR3 is CASRPDRGETGELFF. The CDR3 coding sequence is TGTGCCAGTAGACCAGACAGGGGAGAAACCGGGGAGCTGTTTTTT.

The CDR3 region has the DNA TGCGCCAGAAGACAGGGTTTTTGCACTGAAGCTTTCTTT. Encoded protein: CARRQGFCTEAFF. This chain uses TRBV10-1 with TRBJ1-1, with 7 bases lining up with TRBD1. The CDR3 spans 13 residues. The V gene end was trimmed by 9 bases and the J gene end by 4 bases; junction bases not matched to a gene: 8. Germline lookup yields CDR1 WNHNN and CDR2 SYGVQD (reference sequence).

The V and J genes are TRBV28 and TRBJ1-5; TRBD1 matches at 7 bases. CDR1 is MDHEN and CDR2 is SYDVKM in the germline V gene. The CDR3 is 16 amino acids. The J segment lost 8 bases and the V segment lost 2 bases, leaving 12 bases of the junction unmatched. The CDR3 loop is CASSLQPGQPSEPQHF. In DNA form, the CDR3 reads TGTGCCAGCAGTTTACAACCGGGACAGCCTTCGGAGCCCCAGCATTTT.

This clone was seen a single time. The J gene is TRBJ2-4, the V gene TRBV27; the match to TRBD1 covers 8 bases. CDR3 length equals 15 residues. V dropped 4 bases and J dropped 7; count of bases not matched to a gene: 9. Germline CDR1 and CDR2: MNHEY and SMNVEV (reference sequence). This CDR3 reads CASSSWTGKANIQYF. CDR3 DNA sequence: TGTGCCAGCAGTTCCTGGACAGGGAAGGCGAACATTCAGTACTTC.

V usage is TRBV6-6 and J usage is TRBJ1-3, with 9 bases aligning to TRBD1. The CDR3 is 16 residues long. Germline CDR1 and CDR2: MNHNY and SVGAGI (reference sequence). J lost 0 bases, V lost 5 bases, and 5 bases had no gene match. CDR3 bases: TGTGCCAGCAGTCCGACAGGGGGACCCTCTGGAAACACCATATATTTT. This gives the protein CASSPTGGPSGNTIYF.

The chain recombines TRBV4-2 with TRBJ2-3; D is perhaps TRBD2 (5 bases). CDR1 is LGHNA and CDR2 is YNFKEQ in the germline V gene. V was clipped by 4 bases and J by 2 bases, with 7 bases between them. CDR3 size: 13 residues. The CDR3 DNA reads as TGTGCCAGCAGCCGGGAGAACACAGATACGCAGTATTTT. This translates into CASSRENTDTQYF.

This clone has only one observation. The gene calls are TRBV30 and TRBJ1-5; possibly TRBD1 for D (5 bases). The CDR3 is 15 residues long. Trimming took off 0 bases at V and 4 bases at J, with 13 bases between the two ends. Germline V gives CDR1 GTSNPN, CDR2 SVGIG (reference sequence). CDR3 amino acids: CAWSVSSRANQPQHF. DNA for the CDR3: TGTGCCTGGAGTGTATCGAGCAGGGCAAATCAGCCCCAGCATTTT.